These 19 T cell receptor beta chains were sequenced from one sample in a study of T cells in tuberculosis (dated by TCRdb to 2016 to 2018). Libraries came from the immunoSEQ multiplex PCR assay. TCRdb took over this immuneACCESS table, retaining in-frame rearrangements with V and J assigned. Such tables are incomplete; in checked studies, under half of the missing clones stem from an unresolved V gene, and the remainder is unexplained. The sample includes around 19,000 clones, with over 75% observed a single time. The top ten constitute around 15% of the sample. The sequenced material came from PBMCs. These receptors were obtained from a donor between 10 and 35 years old with latent tuberculosis or without tuberculosis infection.

The chain employs TRBV5-1 and TRBJ2-3, with D perhaps matching TRBD2 (5 bases). Germline CDR1 reads SGHRS; CDR2 reads YFSETQ. The CDR3 runs 15 residues. V was pared by 0 bases and J by 11 bases, with 19 bases between. The CDR3 sequence: CASSLDLGRAIEQYF. The CDR3 DNA sequence: TGCGCCAGCAGCTTGGATCTCGGGCGGGCGATAGAGCAGTATTTT.

The rearrangement joins TRBV15 to TRBJ1-4, with 10 bases matching TRBD1. CDR3 length: 17 amino acids. CDR1 LNHNV and CDR2 YYDKDF come from the germline V gene (reference sequence). J gave up 8 bases and V 2 bases, and 11 bases lay outside the gene matches. In DNA form, the CDR3 reads TGTGCCACCAGCAGATTGGGGACAGGGGTCCATAGCGAAAAACTGTTTTTT. The encoded protein is CATSRLGTGVHSEKLFF.

The chain is built from TRBV4-1 and TRBJ1-1; tentative D call: TRBD1 (6 bases). CDR3 size: 15 residues. Germline V gene lookup returns CDR1 MGHRA and CDR2 YSYEKL. V lost 3 bases and J lost 0, with 11 bases in between. The CDR3: CASSQSGQMNTEAFF. The CDR3 DNA reads TGCGCCAGCAGCCAGTCTGGACAGATGAACACTGAAGCTTTCTTT.

Only one count was recorded for this clone. As DNA, the CDR3 is TGTGCCAGCAGTGAACAAGGGGGCTCTGGAAACACCATATATTTT. As protein: CASSEQGGSGNTIYF. The chain couples TRBV2 to TRBJ1-3, with D perhaps matching TRBD1 (6 bases). This CDR3 is 15 amino acids long. Germline CDR1 and CDR2: SNHLY and FYNNEI. The V gene lost 2 bases and the J gene lost 0 bases, with 8 bases spanning the gap.

The rearrangement links TRBV5-1 to TRBJ2-7; weak D call: TRBD2 (6 bases). The CDR3 runs to 16 residues. Between the trimmed V and J ends, which lost 0 bases and 0 bases, there was a span of 13 bases. The germline V gene encodes CDR1 SGHRS and CDR2 YFSETQ. The DNA for the CDR3 is TGCGCCAGCAGCTTGGGACTAGACAGACTCTCCTACGAGCAGTACTTC. Residues: CASSLGLDRLSYEQYF.

The chain links TRBV10-3 to TRBJ2-5, with 9 bases lining up with TRBD2. Germline trimming cut 11 bases from V and 0 bases from J; bases unmatched to any gene: 10. Germline CDR1 ENHRY, CDR2 SYGVKD. CDR3 length: 15 amino acids. The CDR3 region has the DNA TGTGCCGGGAGTCGCGGGACTAGCTACCAAGAGACCCAGTACTTC. This sequence encodes CAGSRGTSYQETQYF.

The gene calls are TRBV13 and TRBJ1-2; D remains ambiguous. The V end was cut by 0 bases, the J end by 1 base, with 15 bases between. Germline-derived CDR1 and CDR2 are PRHDT and FYEKMQ (reference sequence). CDR3 size: 17 residues. The DNA for the CDR3 is TGTGCCAGCAGCTTAGGGTCAGGATCCCTCATTAACTATGGCTACACCTTC. Translated, it gives CASSLGSGSLINYGYTF.

The J gene is TRBJ1-2, the V gene TRBV28; possibly TRBD1 for D (5 bases). CDR1 is MDHEN, CDR2 SYDVKM, per germline. The CDR3 has 13 amino acids. V lost 3 bases, J lost 6 bases, and 11 bases lay in between. CDR3 in amino acids: CASSLSGRNGYTF. CDR3 coding DNA: TGTGCCAGCAGTTTGTCAGGGAGGAATGGCTACACCTTC.

The rearrangement joins TRBV2 to TRBJ1-5; 7 bases are a match to TRBD1. The CDR3 runs 17 residues. J gave up 0 bases and V 8 bases, and 13 bases lay outside the gene matches. In germline, CDR1 is SNHLY, CDR2 FYNNEI. The chain's CDR3 is CASATTGEIYSNQPQHF. CDR3 in DNA: TGTGCCAGCGCTACTACAGGGGAAATCTATAGCAATCAGCCCCAGCATTTT.

The gene calls are TRBV7-2 and TRBJ2-3; 9 positions match TRBD2. This CDR3 region has 16 residues. Germline trimming cut 3 bases from V and 5 bases from J; bases unmatched to any gene: 9. Germline CDR1 reads SGHTA; CDR2 reads FQGNSA. The CDR3 is CASSFRVAGVRDTQYF. CDR3 DNA: TGTGCCAGCAGCTTCCGGGTAGCGGGGGTTCGAGATACGCAGTATTTT.

The V call is TRBV10-3, the J call TRBJ1-5; D is ambiguous. The V and J ends lost 0 bases and 3 bases respectively, with 3 bases between them. Germline CDR1 is ENHRY and CDR2 is SYGVKD. This CDR3 comprises 13 residues. The CDR3, as DNA: TGTGCCATCAGTGAGTCCAACAATCAGCCCCAGCATTTT. Translating gives CAISESNNQPQHF.

The count of this clone is one. The V call is TRBV18, the J call TRBJ2-3; D perhaps matches TRBD1 (6 bases). The CDR3 contains 13 residues. Germline V gives CDR1 KGHSH, CDR2 LQKENI. V shed 0 bases and J shed 10 bases, with 11 bases lying between them. The CDR3 sequence is CASSPPRQDAQYF. The CDR3, as DNA: TGTGCCAGCTCACCACCGCGACAGGATGCGCAGTATTTT.

The chain combines TRBV30 with TRBJ1-1, with a tentative D call TRBD1 (6 bases). V dropped 7 bases and J dropped 0 bases, with 12 bases sitting between them. Germline values: CDR1 GTSNPN, CDR2 SVGIG (reference sequence). The length of the CDR3 is 13 residues. The CDR3 here is CAFEGGLNTEAFF. CDR3 coding DNA: TGTGCCTTTGAGGGGGGGTTGAACACTGAAGCTTTCTTT.

This chain uses TRBV6-5 with TRBJ2-2; D uncertain. The CDR3 contains 14 residues. The ends were cut back, 6 bases at V and 1 base at J, with 9 bases in the middle. Germline CDR1 and CDR2: MNHEY and SVGAGI. The CDR3 spells CASRAEMNTGELFF. CDR3 nucleotide sequence: TGTGCCAGCAGGGCAGAAATGAACACCGGGGAGCTGTTTTTT.

This chain connects TRBV4-1 to TRBJ1-2; the D is unclear. The CDR3 consists of 17 residues. Trimming took 3 bases from V and 1 from J, leaving 18 bases between them. CDR1 and CDR2 (germline): MGHRA, YSYEKL. For the CDR3, the DNA is TGCGCCAGCAGCCAGCCCCTCCTTCGGGAGATTAACTATGGCTACACCTTC. Translating gives CASSQPLLREINYGYTF.

V usage is TRBV7-3 and J usage is TRBJ1-2, with D possibly being TRBD1 (5 bases). Germline V lookup: CDR1 SGHTA, CDR2 FQGTGA. V lost 1 base to trimming and J lost 6 bases, with 12 bases between them. CDR3 size: 14 residues. CDR3: CASSLRDSQDGYTF. Here the CDR3 DNA reads TGTGCCAGCAGCTTAAGAGACAGTCAGGATGGCTACACCTTC.

V gene TRBV25-1 combines with J gene TRBJ1-2, with D possibly matching TRBD1 (5 bases). V was cut by 5 bases and J by 8 bases, with 21 bases left in between. Germline CDR1 reads MGHDK; CDR2 reads SYGVNS. This CDR3 is 15 amino acids long. For the CDR3, the DNA is TGTGCCAGCAGTTTCAGCCAAACAGGTTTTTACGGCTACACCTTC. This translates into CASSFSQTGFYGYTF.

The chain carries TRBV11-2 and TRBJ2-7; 10 bases are a match to TRBD1. The junction had 7 bases not matched to a gene; V was cut back by 4 bases and J by 7 bases. CDR3 length: 14 amino acids. Germline CDR1 and CDR2: SGHAT and FQNNGV. The CDR3 nucleotides read TGTGCCAGCAGCTCACTGACAGGGGGCTGGGAGCAGTACTTC. It is translated as CASSSLTGGWEQYF.

This chain uses TRBV21-1 with TRBJ1-6; the D call of TRBD1 is as the table states it, not checked on the DNA. TRBV21-1 is described as a pseudogene. The CDR3 totals 14 residues. CDR3 region: CASRTGGENSPLHF. The CDR3 DNA is TGTGCCAGCAGAACAGGGGGCGAAAATTCACCCCTCCACTTT.